Each of the 19 T cell receptor beta chains below was sequenced from the same sample in a study of CD8 T cells in ankylosing spondylitis. Overall study results and limits: Blood of patients with ankylosing spondylitis appeared to be characterized by a TCR beta motif of eight or nine highly homologous variants.

TCRdb reprocessed the 5' RACE reads via MiXCR and lists one record per CDR3 protein. The data show roughly 450,000 distinct CDR3 sequences, with roughly a quarter seen just once and 0.89% held by the top ten. Antigen specificity for these receptors is unknown. What was sequenced was blood, either unsorted or a sorted T cell fraction (not recorded which). The receptors were sampled from a male donor with ankylosing spondylitis.

This clonotype was seen a few times. The V and J genes are TRBV7-9 and TRBJ2-1, with TRBD2 matching 7 bases. The ends lost 8 bases at V and 13 bases at J; junction bases unmatched: 8. CDR1 is SEHNR, CDR2 FQNEAQ, per germline (reference sequence). The CDR3 extends over 11 amino acids. The CDR3 protein is CASLIAGEQFF. CDR3 in DNA: TGTGCCAGCTTGATCGCGGGAGAACAGTTCTTC.

This chain links TRBV20-1 with TRBJ1-2; 9 positions match TRBD1. The ends lost 6 bases at V and 7 bases at J; junction bases unmatched: 9. The CDR3 sequence is 13 residues long. Per the germline V gene, CDR1 is DFQATT and CDR2 is SNEGSKA (reference sequence). The CDR3 protein is CSATSRDRVGYTF. The CDR3 DNA follows: TGCAGTGCAACCTCCCGGGACAGGGTTGGCTACACCTTC.

This clonotype showed up just a few times. The CDR3 reads CASRGDPDVVTQYF. The CDR3 bases are TGCGCCAGCCGAGGGGACCCCGATGTGGTGACCCAGTACTTC. The chain carries TRBV5-1 and TRBJ2-5; tentatively, D is TRBD1 or TRBD2 (5 bases each). Germline CDR1 SGHRS, CDR2 YFSETQ. V was trimmed by 7 bases and J by 7 bases, leaving 20 bases between them. The CDR3 loop spans 14 amino acids.

The chain couples TRBV11-2 to TRBJ2-1; D not resolved. The CDR3 has 13 residues. In germline, CDR1 is SGHAT, CDR2 FQNNGV. The V gene lost 1 base and the J gene lost 6 bases, with 7 bases spanning the gap. The CDR3 sequence: CASSLGQVNEQFF. In nucleotides, the CDR3 is TGTGCCAGCAGCTTAGGGCAGGTCAATGAGCAGTTCTTC.

This clonotype was counted a few times. The chain combines TRBV5-1 with TRBJ2-5; TRBD2 aligns across 8 bases. The CDR3 covers 13 residues. Germline values: CDR1 SGHRS, CDR2 YFSETQ. V shed 6 bases, J shed 3 bases, and the junction held 4 bases outside the gene matches. The CDR3 loop reads CASNKLAEETQYF. CDR3 nucleotides: TGCGCCAGCAACAAACTAGCGGAAGAGACCCAGTACTTC.

V and J are TRBV2 and TRBJ2-1, with TRBD2 matching 7 bases. V lost 10 bases, J lost 10 bases, and 4 bases stayed unmatched. The germline V gene encodes CDR1 SNHLY and CDR2 FYNNEI. The CDR3 sequence is 10 residues long. The CDR3 spells CAIGGLEQFF. CDR3 nucleotide sequence: TGTGCCATCGGGGGACTAGAGCAGTTCTTC.

This clonotype was seen a few times. The chain carries TRBV3-1 and TRBJ2-1; no definite D call. CDR1 LGHDT and CDR2 YNNKEL come from the germline V gene (reference sequence). V dropped 7 bases and J dropped 5 bases, with 12 bases sitting between them. There are 13 residues in the CDR3. CDR3 in DNA: TGTGCCAGCACCCCCCGCACGAACAATGAGCAGTTCTTC. This encodes CASTPRTNNEQFF.

This clonotype was seen a few times. The V call is TRBV7-6, the J call TRBJ2-1, with D tentatively TRBD2 (6 bases). The CDR3 has 18 amino acids. Germline V gene lookup returns CDR1 SGHVS and CDR2 FNYEAQ. Trimming shortened V by 4 bases and J by 1 base, and 20 bases separated the two germline ends. For the CDR3, the DNA is TGTGCCAGCAGCTCGGCGGGGCATGGCCACATGTCCTACAATGAGCAGTTCTTC. This codes for CASSSAGHGHMSYNEQFF.

In this sample, this clonotype turned up a few times. The chain recombines TRBV20-1 with TRBJ2-5; D might be TRBD1 or TRBD2, each matching 5 bases. Trimming stripped 0 bases from V and 5 bases from J, with 10 bases between. Germline loops: CDR1 DFQATT, CDR2 SNEGSKA (reference sequence). The CDR3 spans 13 residues. The chain's CDR3 is CSARDAGAETQYF. In DNA, the CDR3 is TGCAGTGCTAGAGATGCCGGGGCCGAGACCCAGTACTTC.

The CDR3 here is CASRGLRGNQPQHF. In DNA, the CDR3 is TGTGCCAGCAGAGGACTGAGGGGAAATCAGCCCCAGCATTTT. The chain links TRBV2 to TRBJ1-5; D might be TRBD1 (5 bases). CDR1 is SNHLY, CDR2 FYNNEI, per germline. V was shortened by 6 bases and J by 4 bases, with 13 bases between the two germline ends. This CDR3 has 14 residues.

This rearrangement joins TRBV20-1 to TRBJ1-4, with 9 bases identical to TRBD1. J gave up 8 bases and V 1 base, and 2 bases lay outside the gene matches. The CDR3 runs to 13 residues. Germline CDR1 is DFQATT and CDR2 is SNEGSKA (reference sequence). CDR3 sequence reads: CSARVTGGEKLFF. CDR3 bases: TGCAGTGCTAGAGTGACAGGGGGAGAAAAACTGTTTTTT.

This rearrangement joins TRBV5-1 to TRBJ2-3, with D possibly being TRBD2 (6 bases). V lost 0 bases and J lost 2, with 10 bases in between. This CDR3 spans 15 amino acids. Germline V gene lookup returns CDR1 SGHRS and CDR2 YFSETQ. This chain's CDR3 is CASSLELAATDTQYF. CDR3 in DNA: TGCGCCAGCAGCTTGGAATTAGCGGCCACAGATACGCAGTATTTT.

There are many counts of this clonotype. This chain connects TRBV28 to TRBJ2-2; 7 bases match TRBD2. The germline V gene encodes CDR1 MDHEN and CDR2 SYDVKM. J gave up 2 bases and V 6 bases, and 3 bases lay outside the gene matches. The CDR3 has 14 residues. CDR3 bases: TGTGCCAGCAGATCTAGCGGTAACACCGGGGAGCTGTTTTTT. It yields the protein CASRSSGNTGELFF.

The rearrangement joins TRBV6-1 to TRBJ2-2, with a tentative D call TRBD2 (5 bases). V lost 2 bases and J lost 5, with 9 bases in between. Germline CDR1 reads MNHNS; CDR2 reads SASEGT. The CDR3 spans 14 residues. CDR3 sequence reads: CASSERRSTGELFF. CDR3 DNA sequence: TGTGCCAGCAGTGAAAGGAGGTCAACCGGGGAGCTGTTTTTT.

The chain joins TRBV6-1 to TRBJ1-1; 11 nucleotides align to TRBD1. This CDR3 has 16 amino acids. The germline V gene encodes CDR1 MNHNS and CDR2 SASEGT. Trimming took 7 bases from V and 2 from J; bases not matched to a gene: 9. The chain's CDR3 is CASTPTRTGGNTEAFF. The DNA for the CDR3 is TGTGCCAGCACCCCTACCCGGACAGGGGGCAACACTGAAGCTTTCTTT.

With regard to this clonotype: One junction end does not reproduce the germline sequence, and a read error may be involved. The rearrangement joins TRBV5-4 to TRBJ1-2; no clear D gene. The CDR3 sequence is 14 residues long. Germline loops: CDR1 SGHNT, CDR2 YYREEE (reference sequence). The CDR3 here is CASRLDAGNYGYTF. Here the CDR3 DNA reads TGTGCCAGCAGGTTGGACGCGGGGAACTATGGCTACACCTTC.

This clonotype was observed a few times. The gene calls are TRBV12-3 or TRBV12-4 and TRBJ1-4; 7 bases are a match to TRBD1. After removal of 6 bases from V and 5 bases from J, the junction contained 9 bases not matched to a gene. This CDR3 region has 15 residues. In DNA, the CDR3 is TGTGCCAGCAGGCAACCGGGACAGCCGAATGAAAAACTGTTTTTT. This translates into CASRQPGQPNEKLFF.

The gene calls are TRBV7-2 and TRBJ1-2; weak D call: TRBD1 (5 bases). Germline V CDR1 and CDR2: SGHTA, FQGNSA. This CDR3 is built from 14 residues. The V gene lost 7 bases and the J gene lost 4 bases, with 16 bases spanning the gap. For the CDR3, the DNA is TGTGCCAGCACCTGGGGGGGGAGCGCCTATGGCTACACCTTC. It yields the protein CASTWGGSAYGYTF.

This clonotype was seen only a few times. The V call is TRBV6-4, the J call TRBJ1-2; D is ambiguous. Germline V gene lookup returns CDR1 MRHNA and CDR2 SNTAGT. Between the trimmed V and J ends, which lost 6 bases and 0 bases, there was a span of 11 bases. This CDR3 is built from 14 residues. CDR3: CASSQDHANYGYTF. The CDR3 coding sequence is TGTGCCAGCAGCCAAGACCATGCTAACTATGGCTACACCTTC.